The 21 T cell receptor beta chains below come from one sample, sequenced in a study of shared clonotypes between healthy human individuals. Repertoires were generated with immunoSEQ multiplex PCR, while TCRdb's copy carries only in-frame clones and drops some. The sample has under 2,500,000 clones; approximately 95% are singletons. Sequenced: naive CD4+ T cells sorted from blood. The subset here: CD45RA+ positively selected. These receptors were obtained from a young man in good health.

The chain recombines TRBV28 with TRBJ1-5, with 12 bases identical to TRBD1. The ends lost 3 bases at V and 4 bases at J; junction bases unmatched: 4. This CDR3 comprises 16 residues. The germline gives CDR1 MDHEN, CDR2 SYDVKM. In DNA form, the CDR3 reads TGTGCCAGCAGTTTCCGGGACAGGGGGCAAAATCAGCCCCAGCATTTT. Translated, it gives CASSFRDRGQNQPQHF.

The chain joins TRBV10-3 to TRBJ1-1, with D hard to call. CDR3 size: 15 residues. Germline assignment: CDR1 ENHRY and CDR2 SYGVKD. Trimming left V 4 bases short and J 0 bases short, with 12 bases between. The CDR3 is CAISGSVLMNTEAFF. CDR3 coding DNA: TGTGCCATCAGTGGTTCGGTTTTAATGAACACTGAAGCTTTCTTT.

The chain is built from TRBV5-4 and TRBJ2-1, with 9 bases lining up with TRBD2. Germline V lookup: CDR1 SGHNT, CDR2 YYREEE (reference sequence). The CDR3 sequence is 15 residues long. The trim removed 4 bases at V and 6 bases at J, leaving 8 bases unmatched. Here the CDR3 DNA reads TGTGCCAGCAGCCGTAGACTAGCGGAAAGCAATGAGCAGTTCTTC. As protein: CASSRRLAESNEQFF.

This chain joins TRBV2 and TRBJ1-2; no clear D gene. The CDR3 is made up of 14 amino acids. Germline V gene sequence: CDR1 SNHLY, CDR2 FYNNEI. Trimming took 4 bases from V and 6 from J, leaving 15 bases between them. CDR3 sequence: CASSVAERRDGYTF. CDR3 nucleotide sequence: TGTGCCAGCAGTGTGGCAGAGAGAAGGGATGGCTACACCTTC.

The chain links TRBV27 to TRBJ1-6, with 7 bases that match TRBD1. CDR3 size: 14 residues. Losses at the gene ends were 11 bases for V and 7 bases for J; bases not matched to a gene: 11. The germline CDR1 and CDR2 sequences are MNHEY and SMNVEV (reference sequence). The CDR3, as DNA: TGTGCCTCGAAGGTAGGGGGCGAAAATTCACCCCTCCACTTT. This translates into CASKVGGENSPLHF.

This clone was counted once. The V call is TRBV11-3, the J call TRBJ2-3; the D gene is possibly TRBD1 (6 bases). Germline-derived CDR1 and CDR2 are SGHNT and YENEEA. The V end was cut by 2 bases, the J end by 5 bases, with 17 bases between. This CDR3 has 16 residues. The CDR3 DNA follows: TGTGCCAGCAGCTTATCTAGGGGGACCGGGTTAGATACGCAGTATTTT. Amino acids: CASSLSRGTGLDTQYF.

The chain joins TRBV5-1 to TRBJ2-5; TRBD2 aligns across 10 bases. The germline V gene has CDR1 SGHRS and CDR2 YFSETQ. The CDR3 length is 15 residues. V trimming: 3 bases; J trimming: 7 bases; junction bases outside the gene matches: 9. For the CDR3, the DNA is TGCGCCAGCAGCTCTGGACTAGCGGCCCGCGGGACCCAGTACTTC. Translating it yields CASSSGLAARGTQYF.

The chain employs TRBV4-2 and TRBJ2-3, with D hard to call. V lost 2 bases and J lost 2, with 5 bases in between. The CDR3 is 13 residues long. CDR1 is LGHNA and CDR2 is YNFKEQ in the germline V gene. CDR3 loop: CASSQKSTDTQYF. CDR3 in DNA: TGTGCCAGCAGCCAAAAGTCCACAGATACGCAGTATTTT.

The CDR3: CASSWDTSYEQYF. In nucleotides, the CDR3 is TGTGCCAGCAGTTGGGACACCTCCTACGAGCAGTACTTC. This sequence joins TRBV2 and TRBJ2-7; D is perhaps TRBD1 (6 bases). The CDR3 runs 13 residues. The germline gives CDR1 SNHLY, CDR2 FYNNEI. The ends were cut back, 5 bases at V and 0 bases at J, with 8 bases in the middle.

The rearrangement links TRBV4-1 to TRBJ2-2, with 8 bases lining up with TRBD1. Germline lookup yields CDR1 MGHRA and CDR2 YSYEKL. V lost 9 bases, J lost 3 bases, and 12 bases stayed unmatched. This CDR3 has 16 amino acids. DNA for the CDR3: TGCGCCAGTAAAGAGAGACAGGGGTCCGACACCGGGGAGCTGTTTTTT. This translates into CASKERQGSDTGELFF.

The J gene is TRBJ2-6, the V gene TRBV5-1; the D gene could be TRBD1 or TRBD2 (5 bases each). V was shortened by 4 bases and J by 2 bases, with 16 bases between the two germline ends. The CDR3 sequence is 17 residues long. CDR1 SGHRS and CDR2 YFSETQ come from the germline V gene. The CDR3 loop reads CASSIGRGPTGANVLTF. CDR3 bases: TGCGCCAGCAGCATAGGACGGGGCCCGACTGGGGCCAACGTCCTGACTTTC.

The rearrangement uses TRBV5-1 and TRBJ2-3; 10 positions match TRBD2. J gave up 2 bases and V 4 bases, and 7 bases lay outside the gene matches. The CDR3 consists of 16 residues. Germline-derived CDR1 and CDR2 are SGHRS and YFSETQ. For the CDR3, the DNA is TGCGCCAGCAGCAATGTACTAGCGGGGAACACAGATACGCAGTATTTT. It yields the protein CASSNVLAGNTDTQYF.

Points on this clone: Other DNA sequences in this sample translate to the same CDR3. V is TRBV6-5 and J is TRBJ2-7; D unclear. The CDR3 extends over 14 amino acids. Between the trimmed V and J ends, which lost 0 bases and 0 bases, there was a span of 6 bases. CDR1 MNHEY and CDR2 SVGAGI come from the germline V gene. The CDR3 here is CASSYSDGSYEQYF. The CDR3 coding sequence is TGTGCCAGCAGTTACTCCGACGGCTCCTACGAGCAGTACTTC.

CDR3 coding DNA: TGTGCCAGCAGCCGAACGGGAGCCTCCTACAATGAGCAGTTCTTC. This encodes CASSRTGASYNEQFF. The rearrangement links TRBV7-9 to TRBJ2-1; D may be TRBD2 (6 bases). Germline CDR1 and CDR2: SEHNR and FQNEAQ (reference sequence). This CDR3 has 15 residues. The ends were cut back, 5 bases at V and 0 bases at J, with 11 bases in the middle.

The chain recombines TRBV28 with TRBJ1-5; no definite D call. CDR3 length: 15 residues. The V gene's germline CDR1 is MDHEN and CDR2 SYDVKM. V dropped 5 bases and J dropped 6 bases, with 17 bases sitting between them. The CDR3 DNA reads as TGTGCCAGCAGTGAAACAGTGAACCGTCCTCAGCCCCAGCATTTT. It yields the protein CASSETVNRPQPQHF.

This chain links TRBV6-5 with TRBJ1-2; a weak D match, TRBD1 (5 bases). Germline V gene sequence: CDR1 MNHEY, CDR2 SVGAGI. This CDR3 spans 15 amino acids. V lost 4 bases and J 3 bases, leaving 15 bases between the germline ends. As DNA, the CDR3 is TGTGCCAGCAGTTCCCCGGGGGACTCTGACTATGGCTACACCTTC. It specifies CASSSPGDSDYGYTF.

The chain links TRBV11-2 to TRBJ2-7, with D perhaps TRBD1 (5 bases). Between the trimmed V and J ends, which lost 6 bases and 1 base, there was a span of 10 bases. The CDR3 sequence is 13 residues long. Germline-derived CDR1 and CDR2 are SGHAT and FQNNGV. The CDR3 region has the DNA TGTGCCAGCAGACGATCAGGGTCCTACGAGCAGTACTTC. It translates to CASRRSGSYEQYF.

The chain joins TRBV20-1 to TRBJ2-5; D is ambiguous. There are 11 residues in the CDR3. CDR1 and CDR2 (germline): DFQATT, SNEGSKA (reference sequence). Trimming removed 1 base from V and 5 bases from J, with 5 bases in between. The CDR3 DNA reads TGCAGTGCTAGAGTGGCGGAGACCCAGTACTTC. It specifies CSARVAETQYF.

The V gene is TRBV19, the J gene TRBJ2-1; 10 bases line up with TRBD1. The germline V gene encodes CDR1 LNHDA and CDR2 SQIVND (reference sequence). This CDR3 is built from 17 residues. Trimming cost V 6 bases and J 8 bases; bases outside gene matches: 16. In DNA form, the CDR3 reads TGTGCCAGTAGCACGGACAGGGGGGGATTTATTATGGATGAGCAGTTCTTC. Amino acid sequence: CASSTDRGGFIMDEQFF.

This clone came up once. The chain joins TRBV7-8 to TRBJ2-7, with TRBD2 matching over 8 bases. Germline V lookup: CDR1 SGHVS, CDR2 FQNEAQ. The junction had 9 bases not matched to a gene; V was cut back by 5 bases and J by 0 bases. The CDR3 runs to 16 residues. The CDR3, as DNA: TGTGCCAGCAGCGCCGCTAGCGGGCTTTTCTCCTACGAGCAGTACTTC. Translating it yields CASSAASGLFSYEQYF.

V usage is TRBV6-5 and J usage is TRBJ1-2; TRBD1 matches 8 bases. Germline CDR1 MNHEY, CDR2 SVGAGI. With 6 bases clipped from V and 6 bases from J, the junction kept 12 bases outside the gene matches. The CDR3 loop spans 15 amino acids. The CDR3 DNA reads TGTGCCAGCAGCCTCGACCCGACAGGGGTCAATGGCTACACCTTC. Translated: CASSLDPTGVNGYTF.